The clone carrying this T cell receptor beta chain appeared a few times. Its antigen is as yet unknown. The CDR3 regions of TCR beta were amplified from RNA transcripts. The HTBI primer set served for first-round RT-PCR of the TCR CDR3. One entry per CDR3 protein results from TCRdb running MiXCR on the multiplex PCR reads. This sample has 350,000 or so distinct CDR3 sequences, with around a sixth found just once. An absence of ophthalmopathy progression within 18 months meant stable Graves' hyperthyroidism. These data belong to a study of T cells in Graves' hyperthyroidism and ophthalmopathy. Study as a whole: At initial diagnosis, before any treatment had begun, peripheral blood was obtained. Points from the study as a whole: Among clonotypes expanded in thyroid above 0.001, most were also found in blood.

The sequencing input was blood. This clonotype was sampled from a woman aged 45-65 years with Graves' hyperthyroidism.

DNA of the CDR3: TGTGCCAGCAGTTACCCTGGGACAGGGGCCTACACCTTC. Its translation: CASSYPGTGAYTF. The rearrangement joins TRBV6-5 to TRBJ1-2, with 10 bases aligning to TRBD1. Per the germline V gene, CDR1 is MNHEY and CDR2 is SVGAGI. This CDR3 region has 13 residues. V was pared by 2 bases and J by 10 bases, with 4 bases of the junction left unmatched.